This T cell receptor beta chain was identified in a study of T cell responses to AZD1222 COVID-19 vaccine. Study-wide background: Pooled samples include second doses given at about 4 or 12 weeks. General study findings and limits: Repertoire sampling occurred only after the peak T cell response.

The V gene's germline CDR1 is SGHDT and CDR2 YYEEEE. The CDR3 extends over 15 amino acids. With 0 bases clipped from V and 8 bases from J, the junction kept 10 bases outside the gene matches. In regard to this clone: What it binds is unknown.

Generated by immunoSEQ multiplex PCR, the TCRdb table keeps only in-frame clones and is missing some. The table lists fewer than 120,000 clones, approximately 85% of them singletons, with 4% to 5% in the top ten. Sequences were derived from peripheral blood, sampled on day 0 of AZD1222 vaccination. The genes are TRBV5-6 and TRBJ1-2, with 7 bases aligning to TRBD1. The clonotype was recovered from an adult in good health. The DNA for the CDR3 is TGTGCCAGCAGCTTGGCCGACAGGGAATACTCCGGCTACACCTTC. Residues: CASSLADREYSGYTF.